The entry below gives a single TCR beta chain sequence along with its context. The antigen is not known. The sample originates from a study of response to subunit inactivated influenza vaccine. The germline gives CDR1 SEHNR, CDR2 FQNEAQ (reference sequence). The CDR3 totals 12 residues. Trimming took off 4 bases at V and 6 bases at J, with 7 bases between the two ends. The study's findings and limits: The authors suggested that every seasonal influenza vaccination recruits few new T cells.

MiXCR, applied by TCRdb to the RT-PCR reads, yields one record per CDR3 protein. Of approximately 200,000 distinct CDR3 sequences listed, approximately 14% are singletons. The sample was CD8+ T cells sorted from PBMCs, taken about 5 days after vaccination. The V and J genes are TRBV7-9 and TRBJ2-1; either TRBD1 or TRBD2 may fit D (5 bases each). This TCR came from a man aged 50-59 years who received an inactivated influenza vaccine. The CDR3 nucleotides are TGTGCCAGCAGCTGGGGACCCAATGAGCAGTTCTTC. Amino acids: CASSWGPNEQFF.